This passage covers 20 T cell receptor beta chains from one sample sequenced in a study of cytomegalovirus exposure and HLA in healthy donors. PCR used 60 Vbeta primers and 13 Jbeta primers. Assay: immunoSEQ multiplex PCR; the TCRdb copy retains only in-frame clones and omits some. This sample's table reports about 91,000 clones. Specimen: PBMCs. These receptors originate from a woman in her 30s in good health and CMV-seronegative.

This chain uses TRBV30 with TRBJ1-2, with a tentative D call TRBD1 (6 bases). CDR1 GTSNPN and CDR2 SVGIG come from the germline V gene (reference sequence). This CDR3 is 13 amino acids long. V gave up 3 bases and J gave up 4 bases, with 12 bases separating them. The CDR3 DNA follows: TGTGCCTGGAGCCCCGGGACAACCTATGGCTACACCTTC. Its protein is CAWSPGTTYGYTF.

The chain links TRBV30 to TRBJ2-2, with D perhaps TRBD2 (5 bases). Germline CDR1 and CDR2: GTSNPN and SVGIG (reference sequence). V was pared by 3 bases and J by 7 bases, with 9 bases between. There are 12 residues in the CDR3. CDR3 in amino acids: CAWSPGIGELFF. CDR3 sequence (DNA): TGTGCCTGGAGCCCGGGAATCGGGGAGCTGTTTTTT.

The CDR3 DNA reads TGTGCCAGCAGCCAAGGGGGCTCTGTGGCTTTCTTT. It codes for CASSQGGSVAFF. The chain joins TRBV4-2 to TRBJ1-1; D perhaps matches TRBD1 (5 bases). V was pared by 1 base and J by 11 bases, with 11 bases between. The CDR3 consists of 12 residues. In germline, CDR1 is LGHNA, CDR2 YNFKEQ.

The gene calls are TRBV10-3 and TRBJ1-1; 8 positions agree with TRBD1. The CDR3 is 13 residues long. Trimming took 4 bases from V and 5 from J; bases not matched to a gene: 3. Germline values: CDR1 ENHRY, CDR2 SYGVKD. This CDR3 reads CAISAQGDTEAFF. The DNA of the CDR3 is TGTGCCATCAGTGCACAGGGGGATACTGAAGCTTTCTTT.

The chain links TRBV27 to TRBJ2-7; 7 bases map to TRBD1. Trimming at V came to 6 bases and at J to 5 bases, leaving 16 bases not matched to a gene. This CDR3 spans 16 amino acids. Germline V gene lookup returns CDR1 MNHEY and CDR2 SMNVEV (reference sequence). The CDR3 spells CASRLTGEGIFDEQYF. DNA for the CDR3: TGTGCCAGCAGACTCACAGGGGAAGGAATATTCGACGAGCAGTACTTC.

The chain employs TRBV6-1 and TRBJ2-5; 9 bases line up with TRBD1. Germline CDR1 is MNHNS and CDR2 is SASEGT. V lost 4 bases to trimming and J lost 2 bases; unmatched junction nucleotides: 2. CDR3 size: 14 residues. CDR3 residues: CASSVDRGQETQYF. The CDR3 bases are TGTGCCAGCAGTGTCGACAGGGGGCAAGAGACCCAGTACTTC.

The chain couples TRBV27 to TRBJ2-7; 8 bases match TRBD2. This CDR3 contains 15 residues. CDR1 and CDR2 (germline): MNHEY, SMNVEV (reference sequence). Trimming at V came to 5 bases and at J to 5 bases, leaving 11 bases not matched to a gene. CDR3 nucleotide sequence: TGTGCCAGCAGTCCTGGGGGTAGCGGGATGAACGAGCAGTACTTC. Translation: CASSPGGSGMNEQYF.

V usage is TRBV7-9 and J usage is TRBJ2-2, with D possibly matching TRBD1 (6 bases). The ends were cut back, 1 base at V and 9 bases at J, with 15 bases in the middle. From germline, CDR1 is SEHNR and CDR2 FQNEAQ (reference sequence). CDR3 length: 15 residues. CDR3 amino acids: CASSLEGVGPRELFF. CDR3 in DNA: TGTGCCAGCAGCTTAGAGGGGGTCGGTCCCCGGGAGCTGTTTTTT.

The chain recombines TRBV7-9 with TRBJ1-2; possibly TRBD1 for D (6 bases). The length of the CDR3 is 15 residues. V was clipped by 5 bases and J by 0 bases, with 13 bases between them. The germline V gene has CDR1 SEHNR and CDR2 FQNEAQ (reference sequence). CDR3 sequence: CASSQGRGPNYGYTF. In DNA, the CDR3 is TGTGCCAGCAGCCAGGGGAGGGGACCTAACTATGGCTACACCTTC.

V and J are TRBV6-6 and TRBJ2-3; D call uncertain. CDR3 length: 14 residues. V was shortened by 5 bases and J by 6 bases, with 15 bases between the two germline ends. CDR1 is MNHNY, CDR2 SVGAGI, per germline (reference sequence). CDR3 sequence (DNA): TGTGCCAGCAGTCCAGGCTCCGCGTGGGATACGCAGTATTTT. Its translation is CASSPGSAWDTQYF.

This sequence joins TRBV28 and TRBJ2-2; TRBD2 matches at 10 bases. Trimming removed 4 bases from V and 3 bases from J; junction bases left unmatched: 8. Germline CDR1 and CDR2: MDHEN and SYDVKM. This CDR3 has 17 residues. The CDR3 nucleotides are TGTGCCAGCAGTTCCCCGGGGACTAGCGTCGACACCGGGGAGCTGTTTTTT. The encoded protein is CASSSPGTSVDTGELFF.

This chain joins TRBV5-8 and TRBJ2-3, with 7 bases aligning to TRBD2. The CDR3 runs 14 residues. Trimming removed 0 bases from V and 2 bases from J; junction bases left unmatched: 0. Germline CDR1 and CDR2: SGHTS and YDEGEE. In nucleotides, the CDR3 is TGTGCCAGCAGCTTGGGACTAGCCACAGATACGCAGTATTTT. Protein: CASSLGLATDTQYF.

V is TRBV27 and J is TRBJ2-1; 13 positions agree with TRBD2. The V and J ends lost 4 bases and 2 bases, in that order; junction bases with no gene match: 8. Germline CDR1 MNHEY, CDR2 SMNVEV (reference sequence). The CDR3 length is 18 residues. Here the CDR3 DNA reads TGTGCCAGCAGTTCCTGGACTAGCGGGAGTCTTCCCTACAATGAGCAGTTCTTC. Translated, it gives CASSSWTSGSLPYNEQFF.

This chain links TRBV2 with TRBJ2-1; the match to TRBD1 covers 8 bases. The germline V gene encodes CDR1 SNHLY and CDR2 FYNNEI. V shed 6 bases, J shed 10 bases, and the junction held 5 bases outside the gene matches. CDR3 length equals 12 residues. The CDR3 sequence is CASRDREREQFF. The CDR3 DNA sequence: TGTGCCAGCAGGGACAGGGAACGGGAGCAGTTCTTC.

As regards this clone: Additional DNA sequences in this sample encode the identical CDR3. The chain uses TRBV9 and TRBJ2-3; 9 nucleotides align to TRBD2. The ends lost 0 bases at V and 4 bases at J; junction bases unmatched: 3. Looked up from germline, CDR1 is SGDLS and CDR2 is YYNGEE. The CDR3 covers 15 residues. CDR3 residues: CASSVEGLAPDTQYF. As DNA, the CDR3 is TGTGCCAGCAGCGTAGAGGGACTAGCACCAGATACGCAGTATTTT.

The V and J genes are TRBV6-5 and TRBJ2-1; 8 bases are a match to TRBD1. The CDR3 is made up of 14 amino acids. Germline V gene data show CDR1 as MNHEY and CDR2 as SVGAGI. Unmatched junction bases numbered 10, after V lost 8 bases and J lost 7 bases. Here the CDR3 reads CASLSVTGANEQFF. CDR3 DNA: TGTGCCAGCTTGAGCGTGACAGGGGCGAATGAGCAGTTCTTC.

The chain recombines TRBV9 with TRBJ1-5; perhaps TRBD1 as D (6 bases). Deletions cut 0 bases from V and 3 bases from J, with 10 bases between. The CDR3 runs to 15 residues. Germline V gene sequence: CDR1 SGDLS, CDR2 YYNGEE. For the CDR3, the DNA is TGTGCCAGCAGCGTAGGGCAGGGGCACAATCAGCCCCAGCATTTT. Translation: CASSVGQGHNQPQHF.

This chain links TRBV7-8 with TRBJ2-1, with a weak D call TRBD1 (5 bases). The germline gives CDR1 SGHVS, CDR2 FQNEAQ. This CDR3 has 13 residues. The V and J ends lost 3 bases and 4 bases respectively, with 7 bases between them. Here the CDR3 reads CASSFTGYNEQFF. The CDR3 nucleotides read TGTGCCAGCAGCTTTACAGGATACAATGAGCAGTTCTTC.

This rearrangement joins TRBV27 to TRBJ1-3, with D hard to call. Trimming cost V 5 bases and J 0 bases, with 8 bases left between them. The CDR3 runs 14 residues. Per the germline V gene, CDR1 is MNHEY and CDR2 is SMNVEV (reference sequence). The CDR3 loop reads CASSPSFSGNTIYF. DNA of the CDR3: TGTGCCAGCAGTCCGTCGTTCTCTGGAAACACCATATATTTT.

Comments on this clone: One junction end does not reproduce the germline sequence, and a read error may be involved. The chain combines TRBV7-9 with TRBJ1-2; the D is unclear. The germline gives CDR1 SEHNR, CDR2 FQNEAQ (reference sequence). The CDR3 is 18 amino acids. CDR3 protein: CASSPSVGLGEANYGCTF. For the CDR3, the DNA is TGTGCCAGCAGCCCCTCTGTGGGTCTGGGAGAAGCTAACTATGGCTGCACCTTC.